Sequencing of this TCR beta chain was carried out in a study of blood T cell repertoires in COVID-19. The protocol was immunoSEQ multiplex PCR, while the TCRdb copy is restricted to in-frame clones and leaves out a portion. The sample lists fewer than 250,000 clones, more than 85% occurring once. Trimming stripped 8 bases from V and 3 bases from J, with 14 bases between. The germline CDR1 and CDR2 sequences are SNHLY and FYNNEI. This CDR3 spans 14 amino acids. The chain is built from TRBV2 and TRBJ2-1; maybe TRBD2 (6 bases). The sequence was collected from a middle-aged woman in a cohort exposed to, infected with or recovered from COVID-19 (not recorded which). Sequencing was done on a sample of PBMCs or T cells enriched from blood (not recorded which). The CDR3 DNA sequence: TGTGCCAGCTTGGATAGCGGAAACTACAATGAGCAGTTCTTC. Its protein product is CASLDSGNYNEQFF.